The clone carrying this TCR beta chain was recorded a few times. Its antigen is not known. One base away lies a much larger clone, so this may be a sequencing read error. The data derive from a study of tumor and adjacent non-tumor tissue in lung cancer. Study context: Samples averaged about 3.8 million productive TCRbeta reads each.

The template was RNA from unsorted bulk tissue. This non-tumor lung sample came from over 3 cm beyond the tumor edge. Overall study findings and caveats: TCR diversity was significantly greater in tumor than normal lung tissue. Normal lung showed higher cumulative top 100 clone frequency than tumor.

A modified ARM-PCR protocol with three rounds of nested PCR amplified TCRbeta. TCRdb re-called the multiplex PCR reads through MiXCR, storing one row per CDR3 protein. The data show around 57,000 distinct CDR3 sequences, with over 60% seen just once and more than 30% held by the top ten. The CDR3 length is 16 residues. V trimming: 1 base; J trimming: 7 bases; junction bases outside the gene matches: 9. Sequenced: distant non-tumor lung tissue. The sequence derives from a man in his 70s with non-small cell lung cancer. The rearrangement joins TRBV23-1 to TRBJ1-4, with 7 bases lining up with TRBD1. TRBV23-1 falls under the ORF class, with uncertain function. The CDR3 bases are TGCGCCAGCAGTCAATGTTGCCGACAGGGAGGTGAAAAACTGTTTTTT. It is translated as CASSQCCRQGGEKLFF.